Listed here is a single TCR beta chain. The sample belongs to a study of control samples from healthy donors and cancer patients. Sequencing used immunoSEQ multiplex PCR; TCRdb keeps in-frame clones, though not all of them. The sample lists about 81,000 clones, 90% to 95% occurring once. Germline V gene data show CDR1 as MGHRA and CDR2 as YSYEKL. The CDR3 sequence is 16 residues long. V trimming: 1 base; J trimming: 9 bases; junction bases outside the gene matches: 8. The rearrangement joins TRBV4-1 to TRBJ1-6; 8 positions agree with TRBD1. The material sequenced was blood. The clonotype comes from a woman aged 18-35 years in good health. The CDR3 loop is CASSQVRGQGGSPLHF. CDR3 coding DNA: TGCGCCAGCAGCCAAGTGAGAGGACAGGGTGGTTCACCCCTCCACTTT.